This T cell receptor delta chain was sequenced in a study of γδ T cells in repeated Plasmodium falciparum infection. Study overall: Age- and gender-matched Australian children served as comparison for malaria-exposed Malian children. Malian repertoires were sampled cross-sectionally without transmission and longitudinally through febrile malaria. Findings of the study overall: Malian children's Vdelta2-negative repertoires appeared more expanded and less diverse than Australians'. In Vdelta2-negative, largely Vdelta1+, gammadelta repertoires, repeated controlled infections appeared to drive clonal selection waves.

Vgamma9/Vdelta2+ and Vdelta2-negative gammadelta T cells were flow-sorted from PBMC for bulk sequencing. TCRdb reapplied CATT to the multiplex PCR reads. The sample holds approximately 93,000 delta-chain clones, approximately 0.96% seen once. This clone was counted a few times. Its cognate antigen is unknown. TCRdb shows a much larger clone's protein in place of this DNA's translation, and the two differ at residue 11, likely through a read error; the protein shown is translated from the DNA. Germline V gene lookup returns CDR1 GEAIGNYY and CDR2 EKD. The CDR3 is 15 amino acids. This receptor was obtained from a pool of human donors (malaria-infected and uninfected, not separated). The V gene is TRDV2, the J gene TRDJ1, with 12 bases fitting TRDD3. Sample: gamma-delta T cells from blood. Written as DNA, the CDR3 is TGTGCCTGTCGTACTGGGGGATACCACACCGGTAAACTCATCTTT. Protein: CACRTGGYHTGKLIF.